These 4 T cell receptor beta chains were all obtained from the same sample, sequenced in a study of metastatic and nonmetastatic thyroid tumors. From the PCR reads, TCRdb re-called clones with MiXCR. The sample shows about 16,000 clones, 30% to 35% of them seen only once. Thyroid surgery was preceded by no treatment in any patient. Sequenced: tumor tissue. The source of these receptors is a female donor with papillary thyroid cancer or a benign thyroid nodule (not recorded which). Some clones in this sample may be carry-over from other donors' samples.

The chain has TRBV6-1 and TRBJ1-6; D may be TRBD1 (5 bases). The CDR3 spans 13 residues. Germline lookup yields CDR1 MNHNS and CDR2 SASEGT. The V end lost 5 bases, the J end lost 8 bases, and 10 bases lay between the germline ends. The CDR3 protein is CASSQGGDSPLHF. The CDR3 bases are TGTGCCAGCAGTCAGGGTGGTGATTCACCCCTCCACTTT.

This chain connects TRBV28 to TRBJ2-7; 13 bases align to TRBD2. From germline, CDR1 is MDHEN and CDR2 SYDVKM. There are 15 residues in the CDR3. Trimming cost V 7 bases and J 4 bases; bases outside gene matches: 7. CDR3 DNA sequence: TGTGCCAGCATCCCCGGGACTAGCGGGATGTACGAGCAGTACTTC. This encodes CASIPGTSGMYEQYF.

The genes are TRBV20-1 and TRBJ1-5; D remains unclear. The V end lost 0 bases, the J end lost 2 bases, and 14 bases lay between the germline ends. CDR3 length: 16 amino acids. Looked up from germline, CDR1 is DFQATT and CDR2 is SNEGSKA (reference sequence). CDR3 coding DNA: TGCAGTGCTAGAGACGACGTAAGTCTCGGCAATCAGCCCCAGCATTTT. This sequence encodes CSARDDVSLGNQPQHF.

This clone has just a few counts. CDR3 amino acids: CSHRETDTQYF. Here the CDR3 DNA reads TGCAGCCACAGGGAAACAGATACGCAGTATTTT. The chain employs TRBV29-1 and TRBJ2-3, with D maybe TRBD1 (6 bases). The CDR3 runs 11 residues. With 8 bases removed from V and 3 bases from J, the gap between germline ends came to 9 bases. The germline V gene encodes CDR1 SQVTM and CDR2 ANQGSEA.